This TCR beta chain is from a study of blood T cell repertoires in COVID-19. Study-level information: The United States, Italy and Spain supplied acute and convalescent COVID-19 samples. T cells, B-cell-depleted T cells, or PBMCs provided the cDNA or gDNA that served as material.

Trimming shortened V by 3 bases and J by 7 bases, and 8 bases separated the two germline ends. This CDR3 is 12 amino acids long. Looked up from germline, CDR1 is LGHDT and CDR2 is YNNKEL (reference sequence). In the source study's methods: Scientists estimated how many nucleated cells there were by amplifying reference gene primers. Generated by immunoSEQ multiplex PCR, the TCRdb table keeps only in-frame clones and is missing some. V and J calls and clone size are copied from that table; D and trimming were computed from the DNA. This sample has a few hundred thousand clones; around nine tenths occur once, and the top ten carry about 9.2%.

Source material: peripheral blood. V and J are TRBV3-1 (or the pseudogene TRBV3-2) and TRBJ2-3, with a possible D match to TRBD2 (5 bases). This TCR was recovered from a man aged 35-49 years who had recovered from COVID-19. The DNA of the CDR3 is TGTGCCAGCAGCCATCAGCGGTATACGCAGTATTTT. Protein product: CASSHQRYTQYF.